This T cell receptor (beta chain) stems from a study of blood T cell repertoires in COVID-19. Study overall: Samples taken during acute and convalescent COVID-19 were collected in the United States, Italy and Spain. Sources were T cells, B-cell-depleted T cells, or PBMCs; the material itself was cDNA or gDNA.

Trimming took 6 bases from V and 2 from J, leaving 13 bases between them. CDR3 size: 14 residues. The V gene's germline CDR1 is MNHEY and CDR2 SVGEGT. In the original processing: Estimates of nucleated cell counts were drawn from the amplification of reference gene primers. Some clones are missing from TCRdb's copy, which holds only in-frame ones; the method was immunoSEQ multiplex PCR. For V, J and clone size, that table is used; D and trimming come from the DNA. The sample yields tens of thousands of clones, more than 75% seen once. The TCR sequence derives from a woman of 80 years or more with active COVID-19. The rearrangement links TRBV6-2 or TRBV6-3 to TRBJ1-1; possible D gene TRBD1, 5 bases. The sample consisted of peripheral blood. CDR3 protein: CASSHGGSNTEAFF. The DNA for the CDR3 is TGTGCCAGCAGCCACGGGGGGTCCAACACTGAAGCTTTCTTT.